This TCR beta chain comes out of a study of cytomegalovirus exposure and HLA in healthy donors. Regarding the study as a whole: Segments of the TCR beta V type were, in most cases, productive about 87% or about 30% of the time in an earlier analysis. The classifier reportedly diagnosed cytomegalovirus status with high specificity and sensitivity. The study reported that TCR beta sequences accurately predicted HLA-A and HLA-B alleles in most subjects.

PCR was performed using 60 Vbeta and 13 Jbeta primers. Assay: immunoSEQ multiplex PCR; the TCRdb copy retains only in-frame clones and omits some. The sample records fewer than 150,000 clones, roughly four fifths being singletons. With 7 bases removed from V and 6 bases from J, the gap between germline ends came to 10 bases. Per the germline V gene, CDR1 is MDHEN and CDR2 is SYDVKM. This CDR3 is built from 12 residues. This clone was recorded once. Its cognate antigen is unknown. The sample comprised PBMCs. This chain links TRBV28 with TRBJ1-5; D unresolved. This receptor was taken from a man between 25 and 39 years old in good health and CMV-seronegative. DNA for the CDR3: TGTGCCAGCACCCAGGCGACTCAGCCCCAGCATTTT. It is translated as CASTQATQPQHF.